This TCR beta chain was retrieved from a study of regulatory T cells in long-lasting Graves disease (dated by TCRdb to the early 2020s). The study in broad terms: In the newly diagnosed Graves' disease group, patients had been taking antithyroid drugs for less than 3 months. This study used TCR sequencing and RNA sequencing of peripheral blood to compare persistent Graves' disease patients against newly diagnosed Graves' disease patients. The study was conducted in China and was registered as a clinical trial. TCR sequencing covered 13 persistent and about 20 newly diagnosed Graves' disease patients, some 33 samples in total. Study-wide conclusions, independent of this receptor: Compared with newly diagnosed patients, patients with persistent Graves' disease had lower TCR Shannon entropy and fewer highly expanded clones, which suggests clonal expansion. Sequencing and analysis were limited to the TCR beta chain. Because the primary lesion, thyroid tissue, could not be accessed, the study looked at peripheral blood alone. A larger number of public clonotypes was shared among persistent patients (approximately 2,600) than among newly diagnosed patients (about 990). The small sample size was acknowledged by the authors as a limitation that may reduce accuracy. TRBV28, TRBJ1-2 and TRBJ2-5 were preferentially used in persistent disease, while TRBV20-1 and TRBJ2-1 were favored in newly diagnosed disease.

This clonotype was picked up many times. Its antigen has not been determined. Base-call qualities are not available, and no considerably larger clone is one nucleotide away. The junction shows trimming of 1 base on V and 5 bases on J, plus 13 bases between the germline ends. The CDR3 goes from the cysteine to the phenylalanine over 15 residues. The sequence is cut down to CDR3 DNA, 45 bases in frame from base 1. The receptor library was made with multiplex PCR. The sequencer listed for this sample is Illumina HiSeq 4000. TCR beta libraries were built with iRepertoire HTBI primers and Arm-PCR amplification of CDR3 regions. Before sequencing, the PCR products went through gel purification. In the source study's methods: Gene usage analysis of CDR3 amino acid clonotypes relied on the roughly 58 TRBV and about 15 TRBJ segments identified across samples. COPE and FqMerger were used to merge the filtered high-quality paired reads into contigs. BLAST was used to align contigs to IMGT TRBV, TRBD and TRBJ reference genes, with CDR3 defined following IMGT. Any clonotype with a frequency above 0.1% was counted as a highly expanded clone. Repertoire diversity was measured by Shannon entropy, and V-J evenness by the Gini coefficient. Public clonotypes were defined as clonotypes shared by more than one individual. TCRdb redid the processing of the public reads, applying fastp at Q25 and MiXCR, and retained in-frame beta chains. When rows share a CDR3 protein, they turn into one entry using the most common DNA and genes. It is TCRdb's table, rather than the study itself, that gives the V and J calls and clone size. The sample table holds about 320,000 distinct CDR3 sequences, of which about a sixth were seen once. About two fifths of the sample lies in the top ten.

The time point tag for this specimen amounts to: newly diagnosed GD, antithyroid drugs for less than 3 months. For both TCR sequencing and RNA sequencing, RNA was extracted from PBMCs in TRIzol. The diagnosis of Graves' disease followed American Thyroid Association guidelines. Patients were recruited from an endocrinology department in Xi'an, China. From each patient, about 9 milliliters of peripheral blood was collected into an EDTA anticoagulant tube. Ficoll Paque Plus density gradient separation was used to isolate PBMCs, and no further T cell sorting was done. An Agilent 2100 Bioanalyzer and agarose gel were used to assess RNA quality, and a NanoDrop 2000 was used to measure RNA concentration.

The chain is assembled from TRBV12-3 or TRBV12-4 and TRBJ2-3; possibly the D gene is TRBD1, per 5 matching bases. This receptor was taken from a female donor with Graves disease. Source: peripheral blood mononuclear cells (PBMCs), taken at new diagnosis, from a patient treated with antithyroid drugs. The DNA sequence is as follows: TGTGCCAGCAGTTTAGATTGGCAGGGCGAAGATACGCAGTATTTT. Its protein is CASSLDWQGEDTQYF.